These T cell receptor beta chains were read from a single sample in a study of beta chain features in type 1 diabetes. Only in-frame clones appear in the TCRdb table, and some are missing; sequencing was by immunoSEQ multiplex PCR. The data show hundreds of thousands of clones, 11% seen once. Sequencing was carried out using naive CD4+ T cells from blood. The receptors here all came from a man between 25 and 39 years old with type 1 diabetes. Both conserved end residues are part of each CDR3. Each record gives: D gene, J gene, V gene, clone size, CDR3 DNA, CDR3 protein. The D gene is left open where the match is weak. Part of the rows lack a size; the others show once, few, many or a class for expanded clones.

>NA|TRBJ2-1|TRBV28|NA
TGTGCCAGCAGTACTTTTGATGAGCAGTTCTTC
CASSTFDEQFF
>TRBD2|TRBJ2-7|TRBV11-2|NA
TGTGCCAGCAGCTTAGCCGGCGGGGGGGGCAGCTACGAGCAGTACTTC
CASSLAGGGGSYEQYF
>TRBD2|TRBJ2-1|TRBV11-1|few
TGTGCCAGCAGCTTAGAGCTAGCGGGGGGATCCTACAATGAGCAGTTCTTC
CASSLELAGGSYNEQFF
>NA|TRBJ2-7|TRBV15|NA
TGTGCCACCAGCAGGGACAGCCGCTACGAGCAGTACTTC
CATSRDSRYEQYF
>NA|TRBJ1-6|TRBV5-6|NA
TGTGCCAGCAGCTTGTCGCCAGGGAATTCACCCCTCCACTTT
CASSLSPGNSPLHF
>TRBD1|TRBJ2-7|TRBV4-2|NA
TGTGCCAGCAGCCACTCCGACAGGGGGCTTTACGAGCAGTACTTC
CASSHSDRGLYEQYF
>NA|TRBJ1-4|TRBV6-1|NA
TGTGCCAGCAGTGAAGCGCCGAGACAGGATCCCTTTTTATCTAATGAAAAACTGTTTTTT
CASSEAPRQDPFLSNEKLFF
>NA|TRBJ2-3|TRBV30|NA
TGTGCCTGGCAAGGGGGGGTAAGCACAGATACGCAGTATTTT
CAWQGGVSTDTQYF
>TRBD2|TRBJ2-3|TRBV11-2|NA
TGTGCCAGCAGCCCACGACTAGCGGGGGGGAAAGATACGCAGTATTTT
CASSPRLAGGKDTQYF
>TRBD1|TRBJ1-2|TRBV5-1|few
TGCGCCAGCAGCTTGCAGAGGGGACAGATCTATGGCTACACCTTC
CASSLQRGQIYGYTF
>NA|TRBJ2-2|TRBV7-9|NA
TGTGCCAGCAGCCTTGGACAGCGCAGGGCCACCGGGGAGCTGTTTTTT
CASSLGQRRATGELFF
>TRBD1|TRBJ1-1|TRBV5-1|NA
TGCGCCAGCAGGCCCCGACAGGGAACACTGATAGCTTTCTTT
CASRPRQGTLIAFF
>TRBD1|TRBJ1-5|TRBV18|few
TGTGCCAGCTCACCCGGACAGGAGCAGCCCCAGCATTTT
CASSPGQEQPQHF
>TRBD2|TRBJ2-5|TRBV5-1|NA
TGCGCCAGCAGCTTTCGGGGGGACGATGAGACCCAGTACTTC
CASSFRGDDETQYF
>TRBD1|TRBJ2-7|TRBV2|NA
TGTGCCAGCAGTGAAAACAGGGGCGGGGAGCAGTACTTC
CASSENRGGEQYF
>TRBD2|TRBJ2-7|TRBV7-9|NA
TGTGCCAGCACTAGACTAGCGGGGGTGGGGGACGAGCAGTACTTC
CASTRLAGVGDEQYF
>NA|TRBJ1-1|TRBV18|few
TGTGCCAGCTCCCGCAACAGGGACACTGAAGCTTTCTTT
CASSRNRDTEAFF
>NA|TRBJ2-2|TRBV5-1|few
TGCGCCAGCAGCTTGACAGGGAACACCGGGGAGCTGTTTTTT
CASSLTGNTGELFF
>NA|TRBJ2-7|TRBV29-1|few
TGCAGCGTTATGACAGATGGAGAGTACTTC
CSVMTDGEYF
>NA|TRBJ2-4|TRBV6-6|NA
TGTGCCAGCAGTCCACCGGGACTCAGGCCGGACATTCAGTACTTC
CASSPPGLRPDIQYF
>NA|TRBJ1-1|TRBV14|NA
TGTGCCAGCAGCCAAGCCCCTCTTATGGGGAGAGCTTTCTTT
CASSQAPLMGRAFF
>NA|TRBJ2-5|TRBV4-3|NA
TGCGCCAGCAGCCACACAGGCAGAGGCGAGACCCAGTACTTC
CASSHTGRGETQYF
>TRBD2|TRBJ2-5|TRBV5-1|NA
TGCGCCAGCAGCTTGGGACTAGCGCTGCAAGAGACCCAGTACTTC
CASSLGLALQETQYF
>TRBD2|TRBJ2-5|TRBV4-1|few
TGCGCCAGCAGCCGCCGACTAGCGGGGGTGGAGACCCAGTACTTC
CASSRRLAGVETQYF
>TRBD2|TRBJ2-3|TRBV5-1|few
TGCGCCAGCAGTCTGCCCGGGACTAGCGGAACAGATACGCAGTATTTT
CASSLPGTSGTDTQYF
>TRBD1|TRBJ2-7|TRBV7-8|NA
TGTGCCAGCAGCTTCGACAGGGGGCTGAACGAGCAGTACTTC
CASSFDRGLNEQYF
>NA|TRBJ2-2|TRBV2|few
TGTGCCAGCAGTGAAGTTCCGGTGAACACCGGGGAGCTGTTTTTT
CASSEVPVNTGELFF
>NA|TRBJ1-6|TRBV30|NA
TGTGCCTGGAGTGTATGGCGGGTAGATTCACCCCTCCACTTT
CAWSVWRVDSPLHF
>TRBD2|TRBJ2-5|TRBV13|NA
TGTGCCAGCAGCTTGAGCGGGGTTGTAGAGACCCAGTACTTC
CASSLSGVVETQYF
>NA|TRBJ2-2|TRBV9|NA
TGTGCCAGCAGCGTAGGGACAGTGTCCTTTTCGAACACCGGGGAGCTGTTTTTT
CASSVGTVSFSNTGELFF
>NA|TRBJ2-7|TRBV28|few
TGTGCCAGCAGTTCCCCGACAGGAGCCTACGAGCAGTACTTC
CASSSPTGAYEQYF
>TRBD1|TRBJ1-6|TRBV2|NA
TGTGCCAGTTACCCGACAGGGCCGAAGGGTCCCCTCCACTTT
CASYPTGPKGPLHF
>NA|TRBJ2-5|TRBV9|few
TGTGCCAGCAGCTCTGGACTTTCGCAAGAGACCCAGTACTTC
CASSSGLSQETQYF
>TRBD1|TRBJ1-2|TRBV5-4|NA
TGTGCCAGCACTTCTGGGGCGGGACAGAACTATGGCTACACCTTC
CASTSGAGQNYGYTF
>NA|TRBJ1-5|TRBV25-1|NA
TGTGCCAGCAGTGAAGCAGGCAATCAGCCCCAGCATTTT
CASSEAGNQPQHF
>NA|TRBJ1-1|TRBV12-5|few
TGTGCTAGTGGTTTGGGTCTACAGGGAGCTGGCATGAACACTGAAGCTTTCTTT
CASGLGLQGAGMNTEAFF
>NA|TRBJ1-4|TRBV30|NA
TGTGCCTGGAGTGTAAGTGCAGTGAATGAAAAACTGTTTTTT
CAWSVSAVNEKLFF
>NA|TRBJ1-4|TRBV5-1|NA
TGCGCCAGCAGCATGGGGCAGATTGAAAAACTGTTTTTT
CASSMGQIEKLFF
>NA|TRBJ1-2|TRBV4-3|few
TGCGCCAGCAGCCCATCCCCCTTTGACAGCTATGGCTACACCTTC
CASSPSPFDSYGYTF
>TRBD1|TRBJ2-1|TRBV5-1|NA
TGCGCCAGCAGCCCCTGGGACAGGGAGGAGCAGTTCTTC
CASSPWDREEQFF
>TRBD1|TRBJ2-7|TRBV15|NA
TGTGCCACCAGCAGAGGTGGACAGGGGCCTGACGAGCAGTACTTC
CATSRGGQGPDEQYF
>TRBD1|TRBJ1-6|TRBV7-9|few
TGTGCCAGCAGCCGGGGACAGGGGAAATCACCCCTCCACTTT
CASSRGQGKSPLHF
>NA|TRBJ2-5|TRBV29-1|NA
TGCAGCGTTGAGACAGTACAGGGAACCCGAATACAAGGGGGCCAGTACTTC
CSVETVQGTRIQGGQYF
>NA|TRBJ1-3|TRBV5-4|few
TGTGCCAGCAGCTCGAGGAGCTCTGGAAACACCATATATTTT
CASSSRSSGNTIYF
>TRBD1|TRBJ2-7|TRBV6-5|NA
TGTGCCAGCAGTTACTACCGGGACAGTCCAAGGCCCAAGTACTTC
CASSYYRDSPRPKYF
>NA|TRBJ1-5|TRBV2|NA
TGTGCCAGCAGTGCTGGGAGAGTTCCTAATCAGCCCCAGCATTTT
CASSAGRVPNQPQHF
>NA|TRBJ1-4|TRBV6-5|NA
TGTGCCAGCAGTAGACAGGCAACTAATGAAAAACTGTTTTTT
CASSRQATNEKLFF
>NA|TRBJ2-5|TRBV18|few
TGTGCCAGCTTCAGACAGCCCAAAGAGACCCAGTACTTC
CASFRQPKETQYF
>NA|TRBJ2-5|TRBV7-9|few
TGTGCCAGCACAATACCTTGGGCCGAAGAGACCCAGTACTTC
CASTIPWAEETQYF